This T cell receptor (beta chain) was sequenced during a study of T cells after yellow fever vaccination. V was trimmed by 0 bases and J by 5 bases, leaving 14 bases between them. The CDR3 is made up of 16 amino acids. From germline, CDR1 is MNHEY and CDR2 SVGAGI. Each CDR3 protein is one row after TCRdb ran MiXCR on the 5' RACE reads. The sample records approximately 90,000 distinct CDR3 sequences, about 6% being singletons. This clonotype has just a few counts. The V gene is TRBV6-5, the J gene TRBJ2-1; D gene unclear. Sequenced here: CD8+ T cells sorted from PBMCs, sampled 10 days after the yellow fever booster vaccination. The receptor was derived from a man younger than 35 who received the YFV17D yellow fever vaccine. The DNA for the CDR3 is TGTGCCAGCAGTTACTCCCGAATTGGGGAAAACAATGAGCAGTTCTTC. It is translated as CASSYSRIGENNEQFF.